What follows are 24 T cell receptor beta chains derived from one specimen sequenced in a study of blood T cell repertoires in COVID-19. TCRdb keeps only in-frame clones here, not all; method: immunoSEQ multiplex PCR. The table includes about 270,000 clones, 70% to 90% detected once. What was sequenced was PBMCs or T cells enriched from blood (not recorded which). Every receptor here comes from a woman aged 25-40 years with acute COVID-19.

This clone showed up just a few times. This chain joins TRBV4-1 and TRBJ1-5, with TRBD1 identical over 7 bases. Germline CDR1 is MGHRA and CDR2 is YSYEKL. The ends lost 2 bases at V and 4 bases at J; junction bases unmatched: 5. The CDR3 runs 15 residues. CDR3 bases: TGCGCCAGCAGCCAATTAACAGGGGCTAATCAGCCCCAGCATTTT. It translates to CASSQLTGANQPQHF.

V gene TRBV18 combines with J gene TRBJ2-7, with TRBD2 matching over 9 bases. This CDR3 contains 15 residues. Trimming removed 4 bases from V and 2 bases from J; junction bases left unmatched: 6. The germline V gene encodes CDR1 KGHSH and CDR2 LQKENI. The DNA of the CDR3 is TGTGCCAGCTCACAGACTAGCGGCAATACCTACGAGCAGTACTTC. Translating gives CASSQTSGNTYEQYF.

This chain joins TRBV28 and TRBJ1-4; the match to TRBD1 covers 8 bases. Per the germline V gene, CDR1 is MDHEN and CDR2 is SYDVKM. CDR3 length equals 14 residues. J gave up 8 bases and V 7 bases, and 9 bases lay outside the gene matches. The CDR3 region is CASTGGQGWEKLFF. CDR3 DNA: TGTGCCAGCACGGGTGGACAGGGATGGGAAAAACTGTTTTTT.

The V and J genes are TRBV19 and TRBJ2-7, with TRBD1 matching over 9 bases. This CDR3 spans 16 amino acids. Per the germline V gene, CDR1 is LNHDA and CDR2 is SQIVND (reference sequence). V lost 7 bases to trimming and J lost 4 bases; unmatched junction nucleotides: 14. The CDR3 reads CASTRSGDRDFYEQYF. DNA of the CDR3: TGTGCCAGTACCCGAAGTGGGGACAGGGACTTTTACGAGCAGTACTTC.

The rearrangement links TRBV9 to TRBJ1-1; 10 bases agree with TRBD1. Germline V gives CDR1 SGDLS, CDR2 YYNGEE. Unmatched junction bases numbered 9, after V lost 4 bases and J lost 6 bases. CDR3 length equals 15 residues. The CDR3 nucleotides are TGTGCCAGCAGCACACCCGGACAGGGGGGCTCTGAAGCTTTCTTT. Encoded protein: CASSTPGQGGSEAFF.

V gene TRBV19 combines with J gene TRBJ2-3; 13 positions agree with TRBD2. The trim removed 0 bases at V and 11 bases at J, leaving 8 bases unmatched. Germline CDR1 reads LNHDA; CDR2 reads SQIVND (reference sequence). The CDR3 is 16 amino acids. The CDR3 region is CASSIDRTSGSSMQYF. For the CDR3, the DNA is TGTGCCAGTAGTATAGACAGGACTAGCGGGAGTTCAATGCAGTATTTT.

The chain is built from TRBV19 and TRBJ1-3; no definite D call. Germline lookup yields CDR1 LNHDA and CDR2 SQIVND (reference sequence). The CDR3 is made up of 12 amino acids. Trimming left V 9 bases short and J 8 bases short, with 14 bases between. Here the CDR3 reads CASENTADTIYF. As DNA, the CDR3 is TGTGCCAGCGAGAACACCGCGGACACCATATATTTT. The whole variable domain, filled in from reference TRBV19 and TRBJ1-3, reads DGGITQSPKYLFRKEGQNVTLSCEQNLNHDAMYWYRQDPGQGLRLIYYSQIVNDFQKGDIAEGYSVSREKKESFPLTVTSAQKNPTAFYLCASENTADTIYFGEGSWLTVV.

This chain links TRBV3-1 (or the pseudogene TRBV3-2) with TRBJ1-5; 9 nucleotides agree with TRBD1. V was clipped by 1 base and J by 6 bases; unmatched bases: 4. Germline lookup yields CDR1 LGHDT and CDR2 YNNKEL (reference sequence). The CDR3 length is 15 residues. CDR3 protein: CASSQGGTGIQPQHF. The CDR3 DNA sequence: TGTGCCAGCAGCCAAGGGGGGACAGGGATTCAGCCCCAGCATTTT.

This clone was detected once. The chain recombines TRBV3-1 (or the pseudogene TRBV3-2) with TRBJ1-2; possible D gene TRBD1, 6 bases. V was cut by 0 bases and J by 1 base, with 18 bases left in between. Germline V gives CDR1 LGHDT, CDR2 YNNKEL (reference sequence). The CDR3 runs to 18 residues. The chain's CDR3 is CASSQDQGGDILNYGYTF. Written as DNA, the CDR3 is TGTGCCAGCAGCCAAGATCAAGGGGGGGATATTCTTAACTATGGCTACACCTTC.

The rearrangement uses TRBV28 and TRBJ1-5; unclear D gene. The CDR3 loop spans 14 amino acids. The germline gives CDR1 MDHEN, CDR2 SYDVKM. The V and J ends lost 3 bases and 4 bases respectively, with 10 bases between them. The CDR3 DNA sequence: TGTGCCAGCAGTTTTCTTACACAAAATCAGCCCCAGCATTTT. Translation: CASSFLTQNQPQHF.

This clone was seen more than once but under ten times. V and J are TRBV12-1 and TRBJ2-7; the DNA was not compared with TRBD1, the D call given in the table. TRBV12-1 is designated a pseudogene. The CDR3 is 14 residues long. CDR3: CASSFIGGIDEQYF. The CDR3 DNA reads as TGTGCCAGCAGCTTTATAGGGGGCATCGACGAGCAGTACTTC.

This rearrangement joins TRBV18 to TRBJ1-5; D call uncertain. The CDR3 is 13 residues long. Per the germline V gene, CDR1 is KGHSH and CDR2 is LQKENI. The V end was cut by 6 bases, the J end by 4 bases, with 10 bases between. CDR3 region: CASSNSANQPQHF. CDR3 bases: TGTGCCAGCTCGAACTCAGCGAATCAGCCCCAGCATTTT.

Only one count was recorded for this clone. This chain joins TRBV28 and TRBJ2-7; perhaps TRBD1 as D (5 bases). The CDR3 consists of 14 residues. Germline V lookup: CDR1 MDHEN, CDR2 SYDVKM. The germline V and J ends were trimmed by 10 bases and 4 bases, with 20 bases remaining between them. As DNA, the CDR3 is TGTGCCATCTCAGGGTCGGTGTCCCTATACGAGCAGTACTTC. Its protein product is CAISGSVSLYEQYF.

The V gene is TRBV7-7, the J gene TRBJ2-5; 8 bases map to TRBD2. The CDR3 has 18 residues. Trimming cost V 1 base and J 5 bases; bases outside gene matches: 15. The germline gives CDR1 SSHAT, CDR2 FNYEAQ (reference sequence). This CDR3 reads CASSLGPKGAGVRETQYF. Here the CDR3 DNA reads TGTGCCAGCAGCTTAGGGCCCAAGGGAGCGGGAGTTCGGGAGACCCAGTACTTC.

This clone has just one count. Written as DNA, the CDR3 is TGTGCCAGCAGCCATCGGGCCGAGGGAGATACGCAGTATTTT. This codes for CASSHRAEGDTQYF. This chain uses TRBV5-8 with TRBJ2-3; a possible D gene is TRBD2 (5 bases). In germline, CDR1 is SGHTS, CDR2 YDEGEE. Trimming removed 4 bases from V and 5 bases from J, with 14 bases in between. The CDR3 is 14 amino acids.

The chain recombines TRBV5-6 with TRBJ1-2; D ambiguous. Germline CDR1 is SGHDT and CDR2 is YYEEEE. V was shortened by 2 bases and J by 7 bases, with 6 bases between the two germline ends. The CDR3 has 11 amino acids. CDR3 coding DNA: TGTGCCAGCAGCTTCGAGGGTGGCTACACCTTC. Protein: CASSFEGGYTF.

The chain is built from TRBV3-1 (or the pseudogene TRBV3-2) and TRBJ2-1; 12 positions match TRBD2. Per the germline V gene, CDR1 is LGHDT and CDR2 is YNNKEL (reference sequence). The ends lost 4 bases at V and 9 bases at J; junction bases unmatched: 7. CDR3 length: 15 amino acids. The CDR3 reads CASSPRLAGAGEQFF. DNA for the CDR3: TGTGCCAGCAGCCCTCGACTAGCGGGAGCGGGTGAGCAGTTCTTC.

V is TRBV23-1 and J is TRBJ2-7, with 14 bases fitting TRBD2. TRBV23-1 counts as an open reading frame of uncertain function. The CDR3 contains 18 residues. The V gene end was trimmed by 0 bases and the J gene end by 4 bases; junction bases not matched to a gene: 8. The CDR3 loop reads CASSQSGTSGSTRYEQYF. In DNA form, the CDR3 reads TGCGCCAGCAGTCAATCTGGGACTAGCGGGAGTACCAGGTACGAGCAGTACTTC.

Only one count was recorded for this clone. The genes are TRBV19 and TRBJ1-1; 9 bases are a match to TRBD1. V lost 3 bases, J lost 4 bases, and 9 bases stayed unmatched. This CDR3 is built from 16 residues. CDR1 and CDR2 from the germline V gene are LNHDA and SQIVND (reference sequence). The DNA for the CDR3 is TGTGCCAGTAGTATCGCTCCACAGGGGGCCGTCACTGAAGCTTTCTTT. This translates into CASSIAPQGAVTEAFF.

This clone was seen more than once but under ten times. V usage is TRBV7-9 and J usage is TRBJ1-1, with a weak D call TRBD1 (5 bases). This CDR3 spans 14 amino acids. V lost 6 bases and J 4 bases, leaving 15 bases between the germline ends. Germline V gene sequence: CDR1 SEHNR, CDR2 FQNEAQ (reference sequence). The CDR3 DNA is TGTGCCAGCAGGGTTGACGGAGGGACCACTGAAGCTTTCTTT. Protein sequence: CASRVDGGTTEAFF.

The rearrangement joins TRBV6-2 or TRBV6-3 to TRBJ2-2, with D unclear. CDR1 is MNHEY and CDR2 is SVGEGT in the germline V gene. Trimming stripped 3 bases from V and 1 base from J, with 3 bases between. The CDR3 has 13 residues. CDR3 protein: CASSYMNTGELFF. In DNA, the CDR3 is TGTGCCAGCAGTTATATGAACACCGGGGAGCTGTTTTTT.

This clone was seen only once. For the CDR3, the DNA is TGTGCCAGCAGTTATATGGACACCTTTCAAGCTTTCTTT. Translation gives CASSYMDTFQAFF. The J gene is TRBJ1-1, the V gene TRBV6-5; possibly TRBD1 for D (5 bases). CDR1 is MNHEY and CDR2 is SVGAGI in the germline V gene. Trimming removed 3 bases from V and 9 bases from J, with 14 bases in between. This CDR3 is 13 amino acids long.

The V and J genes are TRBV5-1 and TRBJ2-1, with 8 bases matching TRBD2. The CDR3 spans 15 residues. Germline V CDR1 and CDR2: SGHRS, YFSETQ. Unmatched junction bases numbered 9, after V lost 2 bases and J lost 8 bases. CDR3 sequence (DNA): TGCGCCAGCAGCTTAGGCAGCGGGGGTTCGGATGAGCAGTTCTTC. Translated, it gives CASSLGSGGSDEQFF.

The genes are TRBV7-2 and TRBJ2-7; perhaps TRBD2 as D (5 bases). The germline V gene encodes CDR1 SGHTA and CDR2 FQGNSA. Trimming pared 4 bases from V and 2 bases from J, leaving 15 bases between. The CDR3 loop spans 15 amino acids. The CDR3 protein is CASSYPWRGTYEQYF. DNA for the CDR3: TGTGCCAGCAGCTATCCCTGGCGAGGGACCTACGAGCAGTACTTC.